These 23 T cell receptor beta chains were all obtained from the same sample, sequenced in a study of cytomegalovirus exposure and HLA in healthy donors. Primers included in the PCR were 60 Vbeta and 13 Jbeta primers. The table came from immunoSEQ multiplex PCR; TCRdb's copy has only in-frame clones and leaves some out. The repertoire consists of 98,000 or so clones, with approximately 78% occurring once and the leading ten covering 1.5% to 2%. The sequenced material came from PBMCs. All receptors derive from a woman aged 35 to 49 in good health and CMV-seronegative.

The sample holds a few counts of this clone. This chain uses TRBV19 with TRBJ2-4; 10 positions agree with TRBD1. The CDR3 totals 17 residues. CDR1 and CDR2 from the germline V gene are LNHDA and SQIVND (reference sequence). V shed 5 bases, J shed 1 base, and the junction held 8 bases outside the gene matches. CDR3 sequence (DNA): TGTGCCAGTAGTCCCCGGGACAGGGGAAGGGCCAAAAACATTCAGTACTTC. Translating it yields CASSPRDRGRAKNIQYF. Combining the CDR3 with reference TRBV19 and TRBJ2-4 gives the whole variable domain DGGITQSPKYLFRKEGQNVTLSCEQNLNHDAMYWYRQDPGQGLRLIYYSQIVNDFQKGDIAEGYSVSREKKESFPLTVTSAQKNPTAFYLCASSPRDRGRAKNIQYFGAGTRLSVL.

The rearrangement links TRBV6-5 to TRBJ2-1; 9 bases map to TRBD2. CDR1 and CDR2 (germline): MNHEY, SVGAGI. V lost 7 bases and J lost 7; bases outside the gene matches: 11. This CDR3 spans 15 amino acids. This CDR3 is CASNRGGGARNEQFF. CDR3 coding DNA: TGTGCCAGCAACCGGGGCGGGGGGGCGCGGAATGAGCAGTTCTTC.

The CDR3 DNA is TGTGCCAGCAACATAAGGCAGAGAACGGGAATCACAGATACGCAGTATTTT. It encodes CASNIRQRTGITDTQYF. The chain combines TRBV21-1 with TRBJ2-3; no check of the table's D call, TRBD2, against the DNA was made. TRBV21-1 is designated a pseudogene. The CDR3 loop spans 17 amino acids.

This clone was seen once. One junction end disagrees with the germline gene, perhaps due to a read error. This chain uses TRBV7-9 with TRBJ2-1; 7 nucleotides line up with TRBD1. Germline assignment: CDR1 SEHNR and CDR2 FQNEAQ (reference sequence). The CDR3 extends over 16 amino acids. The CDR3 loop reads CSSSSTPTGFLYEQFF. The CDR3 nucleotides read TGTTCCAGCAGCTCAACCCCGACAGGGTTTTTGTATGAGCAGTTCTTC.

The chain is built from TRBV5-1 and TRBJ2-2; 7 nucleotides match TRBD2. There are 14 residues in the CDR3. V was pared by 4 bases and J by 8 bases, with 8 bases of the junction left unmatched. Germline CDR1 is SGHRS and CDR2 is YFSETQ. The CDR3 DNA reads as TGCGCCAGCAGCCTAACGGGGGGACCGGGGGAGCTGTTTTTT. It yields the protein CASSLTGGPGELFF. Full variable domain (remainder filled in from reference TRBV5-1 and TRBJ2-2): KAGVTQTPRYLIKTRGQQVTLSCSPISGHRSVSWYQQTPGQGLQFLFEYFSETQRNKGNFPGRFSGRQFSNSRSEMNVSTLELGDSALYLCASSLTGGPGELFFGEGSRLTVL.

The V and J genes are TRBV19 and TRBJ2-7; 13 bases are a match to TRBD2. CDR1 is LNHDA and CDR2 is SQIVND in the germline V gene (reference sequence). The CDR3 sequence is 18 residues long. Trimming at V came to 3 bases and at J to 0 bases, leaving 8 bases not matched to a gene. CDR3 coding DNA: TGTGCCAGTAGTATTGGGACTAGCGGGATCAAGAGCTCCTACGAGCAGTACTTC. This translates into CASSIGTSGIKSSYEQYF. The complete variable domain, with remaining parts taken from reference TRBV19 and TRBJ2-7, reads DGGITQSPKYLFRKEGQNVTLSCEQNLNHDAMYWYRQDPGQGLRLIYYSQIVNDFQKGDIAEGYSVSREKKESFPLTVTSAQKNPTAFYLCASSIGTSGIKSSYEQYFGPGTRLTVT.

V gene TRBV9 combines with J gene TRBJ1-1, with D hard to call. CDR1 SGDLS and CDR2 YYNGEE come from the germline V gene. V was pared by 0 bases and J by 3 bases, with 3 bases between. The length of the CDR3 is 12 residues. The CDR3 DNA sequence: TGTGCCAGCAGCGTAGCTGACACTGAAGCTTTCTTT. Translating gives CASSVADTEAFF.

The CDR3 loop is CSVRQGVNQPQHF. The CDR3 DNA reads TGCAGCGTCAGACAGGGGGTCAATCAGCCCCAGCATTTT. The gene calls are TRBV29-1 and TRBJ1-5; 9 bases align to TRBD1. Germline CDR1 SQVTM, CDR2 ANQGSEA. V shed 6 bases, J shed 3 bases, and the junction held 3 bases outside the gene matches. The CDR3 has 13 residues.

This clone was found a few times. The rearrangement uses TRBV27 and TRBJ2-1; TRBD2 aligns across 8 bases. The length of the CDR3 is 13 residues. Germline CDR1 and CDR2: MNHEY and SMNVEV (reference sequence). The V segment lost 10 bases and the J segment 3 bases; nucleotides outside the gene matches: 5. As DNA, the CDR3 is TGTGCCACCCGGACTAGCCTCTACAATGAGCAGTTCTTC. Amino acids: CATRTSLYNEQFF.

V gene TRBV2 combines with J gene TRBJ1-6; D unclear. Trimming took 6 bases from V and 0 from J, leaving 9 bases between them. The CDR3 loop spans 15 amino acids. CDR1 SNHLY and CDR2 FYNNEI come from the germline V gene. CDR3 nucleotides: TGTGCCAGCAGGGGTCGGAGCTCCTATAATTCACCCCTCCACTTT. Its translation: CASRGRSSYNSPLHF.

The gene calls are TRBV5-8 and TRBJ2-3; 7 nucleotides line up with TRBD1. In germline, CDR1 is SGHTS, CDR2 YDEGEE. The V and J ends lost 3 bases and 1 base, in that order; junction bases with no gene match: 20. This CDR3 has 20 amino acids. The CDR3 here is CASSSGTDRLNRLGTDTQYF. The CDR3 bases are TGTGCCAGCAGCTCCGGGACAGACAGACTAAACAGGCTGGGCACAGATACGCAGTATTTT.

Remarks on this clone: A junction boundary mismatches the germline segment, possibly from a read error. This chain connects TRBV7-9 to TRBJ2-2, with D tentatively TRBD1 or TRBD2 (5 bases each). Germline values: CDR1 SEHNR, CDR2 FQNEAQ (reference sequence). This CDR3 region has 17 residues. The CDR3 DNA sequence: TGTTCCAGCAGCTTAGGAGGTAGTAGGGGCCCTGGAGCGGAGCTGTTTTTT. It translates to CSSSLGGSRGPGAELFF.

The chain has TRBV7-2 and TRBJ2-1, with TRBD2 matching over 8 bases. V was pared by 0 bases and J by 3 bases, with 1 base of the junction left unmatched. CDR1 and CDR2 from the germline V gene are SGHTA and FQGNSA. The CDR3 spans 15 residues. The CDR3 region is CASSLARGVYNEQFF. In DNA form, the CDR3 reads TGTGCCAGCAGCTTAGCGCGGGGGGTCTACAATGAGCAGTTCTTC.

This clone was seen a single time. The V and J genes are TRBV4-3 and TRBJ1-3; possibly TRBD1 for D (5 bases). The germline CDR1 and CDR2 sequences are LGHNA and YSLEER. This CDR3 is 16 amino acids long. V was clipped by 0 bases and J by 4 bases, with 13 bases between them. The CDR3 loop is CASSQDRSGFGNTIYF. The DNA of the CDR3 is TGCGCCAGCAGCCAAGATCGATCAGGGTTCGGAAACACCATATATTTT.

The chain combines TRBV27 with TRBJ1-1; D is unresolved. The CDR3 is 14 amino acids. CDR1 is MNHEY, CDR2 SMNVEV, per germline (reference sequence). V was cut by 3 bases and J by 1 base, with 9 bases left in between. The CDR3 loop reads CASSFEQSNTEAFF. In DNA, the CDR3 is TGTGCCAGCAGTTTCGAACAATCGAACACTGAAGCTTTCTTT.

The chain employs TRBV14 and TRBJ1-1; the D is unclear. This CDR3 region has 13 residues. Trimming left V 0 bases short and J 2 bases short, with 4 bases between. Germline CDR1 and CDR2: SGHDN and FVKESK. The CDR3 spells CASSQDSNTEAFF. As DNA, the CDR3 is TGTGCCAGCAGCCAAGACTCCAACACTGAAGCTTTCTTT.

V usage is TRBV2 and J usage is TRBJ1-3, with 7 bases aligning to TRBD1. The ends lost 6 bases at V and 0 bases at J; junction bases unmatched: 5. This CDR3 spans 15 amino acids. CDR1 is SNHLY, CDR2 FYNNEI, per germline. The CDR3, as DNA: TGTGCCAGCAGGTGGGGGACAGACTCTGGAAACACCATATATTTT. This translates into CASRWGTDSGNTIYF.

The chain combines TRBV5-1 with TRBJ2-1; 11 bases are shared with TRBD2. The CDR3 totals 16 residues. Losses at the gene ends were 5 bases for V and 2 bases for J; bases not matched to a gene: 6. The germline V gene encodes CDR1 SGHRS and CDR2 YFSETQ. CDR3 in amino acids: CASSQTSGSTYNEQFF. The CDR3 nucleotides are TGCGCCAGCAGTCAAACTAGCGGGAGCACCTACAATGAGCAGTTCTTC.

V gene TRBV7-9 combines with J gene TRBJ2-1; D unresolved. This CDR3 region has 13 residues. Trimming pared 4 bases from V and 6 bases from J, leaving 10 bases between. Per the germline V gene, CDR1 is SEHNR and CDR2 is FQNEAQ (reference sequence). In DNA, the CDR3 is TGTGCCAGCAGCTCGCCGCTATCCAATGAGCAGTTCTTC. It yields the protein CASSSPLSNEQFF.

V and J are TRBV27 and TRBJ2-7, with a possible D match to TRBD1 (5 bases). The CDR3 has 14 amino acids. V was pared by 6 bases and J by 0 bases, with 12 bases between. Germline CDR1 and CDR2: MNHEY and SMNVEV (reference sequence). The CDR3 protein is CASRWTQSSYEQYF. The DNA for the CDR3 is TGTGCCAGCAGATGGACACAGAGCTCCTACGAGCAGTACTTC.

The chain links TRBV6-1 to TRBJ1-5; TRBD1 matches 7 bases. CDR1 is MNHNS and CDR2 is SASEGT in the germline V gene. The CDR3 covers 15 residues. After removal of 6 bases from V and 2 bases from J, the junction contained 7 bases not matched to a gene. CDR3 amino acids: CASRRQGTGNQPQHF. DNA of the CDR3: TGTGCCAGCAGACGACAGGGAACGGGCAATCAGCCCCAGCATTTT.

A note on this clone: Other nucleotide sequences in the sample specify the same CDR3. This chain connects TRBV19 to TRBJ1-2; D possibly corresponds to TRBD1 (5 bases). This CDR3 comprises 14 residues. V shed 3 bases and J shed 6 bases, with 14 bases lying between them. The germline V gene has CDR1 LNHDA and CDR2 SQIVND (reference sequence). The CDR3 DNA reads as TGTGCCAGTAGTATGGGGCAGGGTGGGCATGGCTACACCTTC. The encoded protein is CASSMGQGGHGYTF.

The CDR3 spells CASAPGGAVGQTEAFF. The DNA of the CDR3 is TGTGCTAGTGCCCCCGGGGGGGCAGTGGGGCAGACTGAAGCTTTCTTT. The V gene is TRBV12-5, the J gene TRBJ1-1; possible D gene TRBD1, 6 bases. The germline V gene has CDR1 LGHNT and CDR2 FRNRAP. The CDR3 totals 16 residues. Trimming took 7 bases from V and 5 from J, leaving 23 bases between them.